This passage covers 20 T cell receptor beta chains from one sample sequenced in a study of blood T cells in healthy people across ages. The second PCR ran about 7 to 12 cycles with a sample-barcoded 5' primer and J-beta primers. TCRdb ran MiXCR on the 5' RACE reads and lists one entry per CDR3 protein. The profile shows more than 1 million distinct CDR3 sequences, under 55% of them singletons. Sequencing was carried out using blood. These receptors all stem from a woman aged 60-70 years in good health.

The V gene is TRBV12-3 or TRBV12-4, the J gene TRBJ2-1; 16 positions match TRBD2. J was trimmed by 5 bases and V by 3 bases; bases with no gene match: 16. The CDR3 runs to 21 residues. The DNA for the CDR3 is TGTGCCAGCAGTTTGGGGGGGTCGGGACTAGCGGGAGGGCCTTGGGACAATGAGCAGTTCTTC. It specifies CASSLGGSGLAGGPWDNEQFF.

The chain recombines TRBV5-4 with TRBJ2-1, with 9 nucleotides matching TRBD1. Germline V CDR1 and CDR2: SGHNT, YYREEE (reference sequence). V lost 9 bases, J lost 5 bases, and 9 bases stayed unmatched. The CDR3 extends over 14 amino acids. The CDR3 bases are TGTGCCACATCCGGGACAGGGTATAACAATGAGCAGTTCTTC. Translation: CATSGTGYNNEQFF.

There are a few counts of this clonotype. CDR3 in amino acids: CSASWNEQFF. CDR3 bases: TGCAGTGCTAGTTGGAATGAGCAGTTCTTC. This chain links TRBV20-1 with TRBJ2-1; D ambiguous. CDR3 size: 10 residues. V was pared by 3 bases and J by 7 bases, with 4 bases between. Germline loops: CDR1 DFQATT, CDR2 SNEGSKA (reference sequence).

The chain is built from TRBV5-8 and TRBJ2-3, with D possibly matching TRBD2 (6 bases). This CDR3 has 16 amino acids. Trimming removed 0 bases at V and 2 bases at J, with 13 bases between. Germline V gives CDR1 SGHTS, CDR2 YDEGEE. The CDR3 region has the DNA TGTGCCAGCAGCTTGGTCCCGGGACTCATCACAGATACGCAGTATTTT. It codes for CASSLVPGLITDTQYF.

With respect to this clonotype: Being one base from a much bigger clone, this may be a read error. The chain links TRBV15 to TRBJ2-3, with 11 bases aligning to TRBD2. Germline assignment: CDR1 LNHNV and CDR2 YYDKDF (reference sequence). The CDR3 runs 15 residues. The CDR3 reads CATSRTSGTTATQYF. The CDR3 DNA sequence: TGTGCCACCAGCAGGACTAGCGGGACCACAGCTACGCAGTATTTT.

This chain connects TRBV6-5 to TRBJ1-6; D is possibly TRBD1 (5 bases). The CDR3 extends over 17 amino acids. The germline gives CDR1 MNHEY, CDR2 SVGAGI. The V gene lost 2 bases and the J gene lost 5 bases, with 16 bases spanning the gap. The CDR3 sequence: CASSYGGMGGDNSPLHF. In DNA form, the CDR3 reads TGTGCCAGCAGTTACGGCGGGATGGGGGGAGATAATTCACCCCTCCACTTT.

This clonotype was recorded a few times. CDR3 loop: CASSLTQGSTGELFF. The CDR3 bases are TGTGCCAGCAGTTTAACCCAGGGGTCGACCGGGGAGCTGTTTTTT. V and J are TRBV28 and TRBJ2-2, with D tentatively TRBD1 (6 bases). Germline lookup yields CDR1 MDHEN and CDR2 SYDVKM. CDR3 length: 15 amino acids. With 2 bases removed from V and 5 bases from J, the gap between germline ends came to 12 bases. Together with reference TRBV28 and TRBJ2-2, the CDR3 gives the full variable domain: DVKVTQSSRYLVKRTGEKVFLECVQDMDHENMFWYRQDPGLGLRLIYFSYDVKMKEKGDIPEGYSVSREKKERFSLILESASTNQTSMYLCASSLTQGSTGELFFGEGSRLTVL.

This clonotype showed up many times. The V and J genes are TRBV29-1 and TRBJ1-2; 8 bases match TRBD1. J was trimmed by 7 bases and V by 6 bases; bases with no gene match: 7. This CDR3 contains 12 residues. Germline lookup yields CDR1 SQVTM and CDR2 ANQGSEA. The CDR3 DNA follows: TGCAGCGTAGACACAGGGGGAGTTGGCTACACCTTC. It yields the protein CSVDTGGVGYTF. Together with reference TRBV29-1 and TRBJ1-2, the CDR3 gives the full variable domain: SAVISQKPSRDICQRGTSLTIQCQVDSQVTMMFWYRQQPGQSLTLIATANQGSEATYESGFVIDKFPISRPNLTFSTLTVSNMSPEDSSIYLCSVDTGGVGYTFGSGTRLTVV.

This clonotype turned up a few times. This chain links TRBV20-1 with TRBJ2-3, with TRBD2 as a possible D gene (6 bases). The CDR3 is 13 amino acids. With 3 bases removed from V and 5 bases from J, the gap between germline ends came to 12 bases. Per the germline V gene, CDR1 is DFQATT and CDR2 is SNEGSKA (reference sequence). CDR3 nucleotide sequence: TGCAGTGCTAGCGGGAGAGGTTTAGATACGCAGTATTTT. Translating it yields CSASGRGLDTQYF.

The sample holds many counts of this clonotype. The chain couples TRBV29-1 to TRBJ2-1, with 8 bases matching TRBD2. The CDR3 contains 12 residues. Germline CDR1 is SQVTM and CDR2 is ANQGSEA. The J segment lost 8 bases and the V segment lost 6 bases, leaving 6 bases of the junction unmatched. The CDR3 DNA is TGCAGCGTAAGCGGGAGAGGGCATGAGCAGTTCTTC. It codes for CSVSGRGHEQFF.

This clonotype occurred many times. The rearrangement links TRBV9 to TRBJ2-1, with TRBD2 identical over 10 bases. The length of the CDR3 is 14 residues. Germline assignment: CDR1 SGDLS and CDR2 YYNGEE. Trimming at V came to 2 bases and at J to 10 bases, leaving 6 bases not matched to a gene. CDR3 loop: CASSVIGTSEEQFF. As DNA, the CDR3 is TGTGCCAGCAGCGTCATCGGGACTAGCGAAGAGCAGTTCTTC.

This clonotype has just a few counts. The chain links TRBV12-3 or TRBV12-4 to TRBJ2-3; D is undetermined. The germline V and J ends were trimmed by 5 bases and 8 bases, with 14 bases remaining between them. This CDR3 has 13 amino acids. The CDR3 DNA reads TGTGCCAGCAGTGTAGGGCTTAAGGGTACGCAGTATTTT. Protein: CASSVGLKGTQYF.

This sequence joins TRBV6-2 or TRBV6-3 and TRBJ2-5; D might be TRBD2 (6 bases). V was shortened by 0 bases and J by 12 bases, with 14 bases between the two germline ends. Per germline, CDR1 MNHEY and CDR2 SVGEGT. This CDR3 has 13 residues. CDR3: CASSYSTVGTEYF. The CDR3 nucleotides read TGTGCCAGCAGTTACTCGACAGTGGGGACTGAGTACTTC.

The chain recombines TRBV6-5 with TRBJ2-1, with D perhaps assigned TRBD1 or TRBD2 (5 bases each). With the DNA end fitting TRBJ2-7 better, the J assignment may be wrong. The CDR3 has 20 amino acids. Germline assignment: CDR1 MNHEY and CDR2 SVGAGI. CDR3 sequence reads: CASSYSGEWGKQDSYNEQYF. The CDR3 nucleotides are TGTGCCAGCAGTTACTCGGGGGAATGGGGTAAGCAGGACTCCTACAATGAGCAGTACTTC.

This clonotype came up many times. The V and J genes are TRBV20-1 and TRBJ2-7; 9 nucleotides line up with TRBD2. Germline CDR1 and CDR2: DFQATT and SNEGSKA (reference sequence). V trimming: 3 bases; J trimming: 1 base; junction bases outside the gene matches: 16. This CDR3 contains 18 residues. Here the CDR3 DNA reads TGCAGTGCTAGTGACCCGAGTAGCGGGAGAAGAGGGTCCTACGAGCAGTACTTC. Its translation is CSASDPSSGRRGSYEQYF.

The chain employs TRBV6-5 and TRBJ2-1; no reliable D call. The V end was cut by 0 bases, the J end by 6 bases, with 12 bases between. Per the germline V gene, CDR1 is MNHEY and CDR2 is SVGAGI. The CDR3 runs to 15 residues. The CDR3 protein is CASSYSGGKGNEQFF. DNA for the CDR3: TGTGCCAGCAGTTACTCGGGTGGGAAGGGCAATGAGCAGTTCTTC.

This clonotype occurred a few times. V usage is TRBV11-2 and J usage is TRBJ1-2; D is unclear. The germline V gene encodes CDR1 SGHAT and CDR2 FQNNGV. V gave up 5 bases and J gave up 6 bases, with 10 bases separating them. There are 12 residues in the CDR3. The CDR3 DNA is TGTGCCAGCAGCAAGGAAGGTGATGGCTACACCTTC. Protein product: CASSKEGDGYTF.

This CDR3 reads CASSPQVGSYNSPLHF. CDR3 DNA sequence: TGTGCCAGCAGTCCTCAGGTGGGCTCCTATAATTCACCCCTCCACTTT. The chain links TRBV6-6 to TRBJ1-6; D remains unclear. Trimming removed 5 bases at V and 0 bases at J, with 11 bases between. The CDR3 is 16 amino acids. Germline V gives CDR1 MNHNY, CDR2 SVGAGI (reference sequence).

The J gene is TRBJ2-3, the V gene TRBV11-2; D not resolved. The CDR3 loop spans 14 amino acids. CDR1 and CDR2 (germline): SGHAT, FQNNGV. Trimming pared 2 bases from V and 2 bases from J, leaving 8 bases between. The CDR3 nucleotides are TGTGCCAGCAGCTTAACCGCGGACACAGATACGCAGTATTTT. Its translation is CASSLTADTDTQYF.

This chain connects TRBV5-1 to TRBJ2-5, with 9 bases matching TRBD2. Germline assignment: CDR1 SGHRS and CDR2 YFSETQ. This CDR3 has 16 residues. Trimming took 0 bases from V and 5 from J; bases not matched to a gene: 8. The CDR3 coding sequence is TGCGCCAGCAGCTTGGGCCCTAGCGGGATCGGTGAGACCCAGTACTTC. This translates into CASSLGPSGIGETQYF.